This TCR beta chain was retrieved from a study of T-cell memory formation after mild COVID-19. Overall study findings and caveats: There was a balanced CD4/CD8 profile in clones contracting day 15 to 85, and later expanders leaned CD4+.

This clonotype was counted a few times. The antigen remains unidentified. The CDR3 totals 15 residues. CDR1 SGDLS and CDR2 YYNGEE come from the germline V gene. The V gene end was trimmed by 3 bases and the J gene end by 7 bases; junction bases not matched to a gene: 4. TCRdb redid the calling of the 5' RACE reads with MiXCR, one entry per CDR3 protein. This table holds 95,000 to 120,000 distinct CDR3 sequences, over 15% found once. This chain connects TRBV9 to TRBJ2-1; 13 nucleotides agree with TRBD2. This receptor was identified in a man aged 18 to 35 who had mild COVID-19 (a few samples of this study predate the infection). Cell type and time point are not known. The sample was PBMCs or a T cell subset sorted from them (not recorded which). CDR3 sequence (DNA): TGTGCCAGCAGCGCGGGACTAGCGGGGTTGAATGAGCAGTTCTTC. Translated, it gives CASSAGLAGLNEQFF.